Reported below is one T cell receptor beta chain. Its antigen is undetermined. After constant-region reverse-primer amplification, full-length variable regions underwent semi-nested PCR with Nested Universal Primer A. TCRdb reprocessed the 5' RACE reads via MiXCR and lists one record per CDR3 protein. Among approximately 42,000 distinct CDR3 sequences listed, less than 35% were seen once. The study, taken as a whole, reports: In terms of TCR gene usage, tumor memory CD4+ T cells clustered together with blood and lymph node memory CD4+ cells, as well as with lymph node naive CD4+ cells. The larger cohort examined one V-J beta rearrangement, not whole repertoires.

V lost 5 bases to trimming and J lost 3 bases; unmatched junction nucleotides: 5. CDR1 SGHTA and CDR2 FQGTGA come from the germline V gene. The CDR3 contains 15 residues. This clonotype was sampled from a female donor with breast cancer. The chain carries TRBV7-3 and TRBJ2-3; 10 bases agree with TRBD2. Specimen: memory CD4+ T cells sorted from a lymph node. The subset here: memory CD4+ T cells, CD4+CD45RO+CD25-. CDR3 residues: CASSPRLAGTDTQYF. CDR3 coding DNA: TGTGCCAGCAGCCCGCGACTAGCGGGTACAGATACGCAGTATTTT.